This T cell receptor beta chain was sequenced during a study of blood T cell repertoires in COVID-19. Study-wide context: COVID-19 samples collected from the United States, Italy and Spain covered acute and convalescent phases. PBMCs, B-cell-depleted T cells, or T cells were the source of the cDNA or gDNA that made up the material.

Original processing methods: Amplification of reference gene primers was used by the study to estimate nucleated cell counts. Profiled with immunoSEQ multiplex PCR; TCRdb holds only in-frame clones, not every one. Clone size and the V and J calls come from that table; the DNA yielded D and trimming. The table shows 110,000 to 150,000 clones, with 88% occurring only once. The specimen was peripheral blood. The source of this sequence is a man between 70 and 80 years old with acute or convalescent COVID-19.

CDR3 DNA: TGTGCCAGCAGTCGGGACACCGCATATCAGCCCCAGCATTTT. Residues: CASSRDTAYQPQHF. The chain is built from TRBV28 and TRBJ1-5; possible D gene TRBD1, 6 bases. The V gene's germline CDR1 is MDHEN and CDR2 SYDVKM. V lost 5 bases to trimming and J lost 5 bases, with 13 bases between them. This CDR3 has 14 residues.